This T cell receptor beta chain derives from a study of shared T cell receptors in the human thymus. Profiled with immunoSEQ multiplex PCR; TCRdb holds only in-frame clones, not every one. The top ten hold roughly 0.013% of the sample, which has roughly 500,000 clones, 78% seen once. Germline lookup yields CDR1 SNHLY and CDR2 FYNNEI. Trimming took 6 bases from V and 0 from J, leaving 24 bases between them. The CDR3 runs 19 residues. A further study also used this sample, focusing on human thymus T cells. From that study: Corrective cardiac surgery supplied the resected thymus tissue. Thymic as well as blood repertoires seemed to favor certain V and J genes unevenly. Unrelated people showed highly overlapping thymic repertoires, related research reported.

The chain links TRBV2 to TRBJ1-5; possible D gene TRBD1, 6 bases. The sequence derives from a boy less than two years old with a congenital heart defect. Sequencing was done on a sample of thymocytes. CDR3 protein: CASSHRDTQEIYSNQPQHF. For the CDR3, the DNA is TGTGCCAGCAGCCACCGGGACACCCAAGAAATTTATAGCAATCAGCCCCAGCATTTT.